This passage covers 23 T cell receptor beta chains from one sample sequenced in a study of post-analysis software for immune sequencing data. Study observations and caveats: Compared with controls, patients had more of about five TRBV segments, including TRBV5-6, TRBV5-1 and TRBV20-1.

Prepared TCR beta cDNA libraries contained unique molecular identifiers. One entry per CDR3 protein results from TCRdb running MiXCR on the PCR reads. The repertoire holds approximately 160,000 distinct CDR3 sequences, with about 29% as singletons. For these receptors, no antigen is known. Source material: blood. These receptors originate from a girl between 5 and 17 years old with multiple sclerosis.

Here the CDR3 reads CASSHRGIRMNTEAFF. In nucleotides, the CDR3 is TGTGCCAGCAGTCACAGGGGAATAAGAATGAACACTGAAGCTTTCTTT. The J gene is TRBJ1-1, the V gene TRBV3-1; TRBD1 matches 7 bases. CDR1 LGHDT and CDR2 YNNKEL come from the germline V gene (reference sequence). This CDR3 is 16 amino acids long. The J segment lost 0 bases and the V segment lost 6 bases, leaving 10 bases of the junction unmatched.

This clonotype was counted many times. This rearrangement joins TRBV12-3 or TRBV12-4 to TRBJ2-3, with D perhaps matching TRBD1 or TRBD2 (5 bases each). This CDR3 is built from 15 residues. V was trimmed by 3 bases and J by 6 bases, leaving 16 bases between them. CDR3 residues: CASSFEGTRRDTQYF. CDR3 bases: TGTGCCAGCAGTTTCGAGGGGACCCGAAGGGATACGCAGTATTTT.

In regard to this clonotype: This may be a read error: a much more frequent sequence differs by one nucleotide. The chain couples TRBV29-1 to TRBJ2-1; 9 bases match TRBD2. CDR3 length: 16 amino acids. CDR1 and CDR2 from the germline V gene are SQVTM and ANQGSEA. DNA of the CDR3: TGCAGCGTTGAAGAGGCTAGCGGGGCCCTACACAATAAGCAGTTCTTC. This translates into CSVEEASGALHNKQFF.

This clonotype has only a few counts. The CDR3 coding sequence is TGCGCCAGCAGCGACTGGGGAGGGAATGAGCAGTACTTC. Its protein is CASSDWGGNEQYF. The V gene is TRBV5-1, the J gene TRBJ2-5; 7 bases fit TRBD2. The germline CDR1 and CDR2 sequences are SGHRS and YFSETQ. Germline trimming cut 4 bases from V and 11 bases from J; bases unmatched to any gene: 11. CDR3 length: 13 amino acids.

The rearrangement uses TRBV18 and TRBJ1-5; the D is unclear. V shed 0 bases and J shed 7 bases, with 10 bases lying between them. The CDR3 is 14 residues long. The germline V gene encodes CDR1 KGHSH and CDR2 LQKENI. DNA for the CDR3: TGTGCCAGCTCACCACCAGATGGGCCCCAGCCCCAGCATTTT. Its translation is CASSPPDGPQPQHF.

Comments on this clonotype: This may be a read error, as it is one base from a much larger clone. The CDR3 protein is CASRPGFQGNIQYF. The CDR3 nucleotides are TGTGCCAGCAGGCCAGGGTTCCAGGGGAACATTCAGTACTTC. This chain uses TRBV28 with TRBJ2-4; D is perhaps TRBD1 (6 bases). Germline V gene lookup returns CDR1 MDHEN and CDR2 SYDVKM. The CDR3 covers 14 residues. The V end was cut by 6 bases, the J end by 7 bases, with 16 bases between.

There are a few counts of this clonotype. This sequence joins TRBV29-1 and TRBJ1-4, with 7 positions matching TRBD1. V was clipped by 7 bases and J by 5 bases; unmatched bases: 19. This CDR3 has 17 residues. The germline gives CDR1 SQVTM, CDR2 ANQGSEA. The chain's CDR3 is CSARGSRARDINEKLFF. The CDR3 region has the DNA TGCAGCGCCAGGGGGAGTCGTGCCCGGGACATAAATGAAAAACTGTTTTTT. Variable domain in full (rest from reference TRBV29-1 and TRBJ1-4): SAVISQKPSRDICQRGTSLTIQCQVDSQVTMMFWYRQQPGQSLTLIATANQGSEATYESGFVIDKFPISRPNLTFSTLTVSNMSPEDSSIYLCSARGSRARDINEKLFFGSGTQLSVL.

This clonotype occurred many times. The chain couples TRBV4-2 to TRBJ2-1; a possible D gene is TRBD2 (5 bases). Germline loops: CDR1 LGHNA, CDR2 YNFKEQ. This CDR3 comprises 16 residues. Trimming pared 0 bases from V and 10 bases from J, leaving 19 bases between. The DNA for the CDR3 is TGTGCCAGCAGCCAAGATTTTGAGGGATCAGTACGGGAGCAGTTCTTC. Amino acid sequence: CASSQDFEGSVREQFF.

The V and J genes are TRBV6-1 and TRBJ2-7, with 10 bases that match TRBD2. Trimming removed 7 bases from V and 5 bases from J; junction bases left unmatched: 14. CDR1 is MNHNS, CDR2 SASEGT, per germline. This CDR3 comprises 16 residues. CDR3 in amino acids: CASKSGSSGRSHEQYF. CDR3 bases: TGTGCCAGCAAGAGCGGAAGTAGCGGGAGGTCCCACGAGCAGTACTTC.

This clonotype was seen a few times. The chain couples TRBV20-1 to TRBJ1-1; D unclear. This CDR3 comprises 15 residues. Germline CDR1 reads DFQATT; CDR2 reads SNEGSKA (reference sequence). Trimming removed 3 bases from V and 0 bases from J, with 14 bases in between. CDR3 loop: CSASPPLGMNTEAFF. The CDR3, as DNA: TGCAGTGCTAGTCCCCCCCTGGGTATGAACACTGAAGCTTTCTTT.

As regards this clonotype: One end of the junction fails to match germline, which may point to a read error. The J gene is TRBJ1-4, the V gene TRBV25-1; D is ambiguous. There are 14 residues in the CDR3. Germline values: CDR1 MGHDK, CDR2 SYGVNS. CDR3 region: CASSSSWANEKRFF. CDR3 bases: TGTGCCAGCAGTTCCAGTTGGGCTAATGAAAAACGGTTTTTT.

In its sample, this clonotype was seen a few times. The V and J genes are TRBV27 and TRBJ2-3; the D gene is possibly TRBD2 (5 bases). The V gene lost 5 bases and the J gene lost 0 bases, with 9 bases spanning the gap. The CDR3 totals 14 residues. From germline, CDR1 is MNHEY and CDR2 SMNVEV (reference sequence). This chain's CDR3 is CASSPRTSTDTQYF. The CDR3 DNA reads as TGTGCCAGCAGTCCTCGGACTAGCACAGATACGCAGTATTTT.

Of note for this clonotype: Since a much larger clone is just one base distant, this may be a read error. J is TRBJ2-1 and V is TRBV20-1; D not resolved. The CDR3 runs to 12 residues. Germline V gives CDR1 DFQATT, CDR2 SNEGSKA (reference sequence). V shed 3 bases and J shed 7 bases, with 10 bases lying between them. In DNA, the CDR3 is TGCAGTGCTAGCGGGTGGAGAAATGAGCAGTTCTTC. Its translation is CSASGWRNEQFF.

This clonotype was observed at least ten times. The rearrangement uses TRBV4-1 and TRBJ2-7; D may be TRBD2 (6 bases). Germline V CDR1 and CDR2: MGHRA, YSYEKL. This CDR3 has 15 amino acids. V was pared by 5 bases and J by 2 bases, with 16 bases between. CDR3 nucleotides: TGCGCCAGCAGCGACATAGCAGCGGGCGCCTACGAGCAGTACTTC. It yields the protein CASSDIAAGAYEQYF.

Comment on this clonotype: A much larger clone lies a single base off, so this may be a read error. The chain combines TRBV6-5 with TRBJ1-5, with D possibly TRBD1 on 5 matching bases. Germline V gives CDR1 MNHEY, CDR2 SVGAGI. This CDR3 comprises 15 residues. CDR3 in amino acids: CVTKKGRGSNQPQHF. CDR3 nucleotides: TGTGTCACCAAAAAGGGTCGGGGGAGCAATCAGCCCCAGCATTTT.

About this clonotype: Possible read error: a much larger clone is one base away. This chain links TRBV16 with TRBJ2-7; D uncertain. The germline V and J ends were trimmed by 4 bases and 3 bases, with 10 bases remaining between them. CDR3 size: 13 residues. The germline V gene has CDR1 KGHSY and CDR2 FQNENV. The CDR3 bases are TGTGCCAGCAGCCGACCGGCCATCTACGAGCAGTACTTC. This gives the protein CASSRPAIYEQYF.

CDR3: CAVSESSGDRLINTDTQYF. The CDR3 nucleotides are TGTGCTGTCAGTGAGTCCTCCGGGGACAGACTCATTAACACAGATACGCAGTATTTT. The chain couples TRBV10-3 to TRBJ2-3, with TRBD1 identical over 7 bases. CDR3 length equals 19 residues. From germline, CDR1 is ENHRY and CDR2 SYGVKD.

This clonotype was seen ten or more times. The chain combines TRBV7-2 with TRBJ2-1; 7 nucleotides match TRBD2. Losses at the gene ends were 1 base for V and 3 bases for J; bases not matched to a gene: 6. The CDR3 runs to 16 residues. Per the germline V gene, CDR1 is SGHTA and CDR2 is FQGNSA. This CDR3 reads CASSLVRLAVYNEQFF. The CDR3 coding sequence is TGTGCCAGCAGCTTAGTACGGCTAGCGGTCTACAATGAGCAGTTCTTC.

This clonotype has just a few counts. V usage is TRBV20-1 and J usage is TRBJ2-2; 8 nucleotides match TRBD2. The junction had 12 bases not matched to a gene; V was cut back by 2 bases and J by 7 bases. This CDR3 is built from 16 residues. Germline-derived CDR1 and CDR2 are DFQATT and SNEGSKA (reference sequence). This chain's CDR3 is CSARRWLAGGNGELFF. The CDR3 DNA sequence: TGCAGTGCTAGACGATGGCTGGCGGGAGGTAACGGGGAGCTGTTTTTT.

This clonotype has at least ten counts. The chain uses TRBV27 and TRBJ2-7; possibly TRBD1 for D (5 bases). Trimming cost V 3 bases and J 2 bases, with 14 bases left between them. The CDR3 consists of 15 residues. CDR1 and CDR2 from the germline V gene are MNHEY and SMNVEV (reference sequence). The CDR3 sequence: CASSFLQDAAYEQYF. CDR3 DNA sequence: TGTGCCAGCAGTTTTTTACAGGATGCCGCCTACGAGCAGTACTTC.

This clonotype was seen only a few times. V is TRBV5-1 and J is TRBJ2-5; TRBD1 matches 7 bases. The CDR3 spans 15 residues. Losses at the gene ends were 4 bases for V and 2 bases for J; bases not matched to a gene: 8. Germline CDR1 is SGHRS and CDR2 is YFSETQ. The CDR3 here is CASSEGGVPQETQYF. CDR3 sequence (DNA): TGCGCCAGCAGCGAAGGGGGCGTTCCGCAAGAGACCCAGTACTTC.

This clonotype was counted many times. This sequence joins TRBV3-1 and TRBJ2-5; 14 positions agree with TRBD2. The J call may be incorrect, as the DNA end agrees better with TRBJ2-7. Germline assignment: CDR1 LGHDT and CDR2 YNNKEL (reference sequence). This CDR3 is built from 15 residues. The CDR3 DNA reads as TGTGCCAGCAGCCCAAGGGGACTAGCGGGAGCCGAGCAGTACTTC. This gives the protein CASSPRGLAGAEQYF.

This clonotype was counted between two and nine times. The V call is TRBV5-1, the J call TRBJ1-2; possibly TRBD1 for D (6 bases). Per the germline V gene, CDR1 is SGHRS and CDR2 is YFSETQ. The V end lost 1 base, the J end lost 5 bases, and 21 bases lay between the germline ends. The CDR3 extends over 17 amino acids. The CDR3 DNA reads TGCGCCAGCAGCTTGACCTATGCGGGGGGCGTACTATATGGCTACACCTTC. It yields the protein CASSLTYAGGVLYGYTF.